This TCR beta chain was sequenced during a study of cytomegalovirus exposure and HLA in healthy donors (dated 2017 in TCRdb). As for the study more broadly: According to an earlier analysis of around 600 of the donors, roughly 180 million T cells yielded roughly 100 million unique TCR beta sequences and roughly 280 Gb of sequence data. In a later analysis, previously published TCR beta repertoires from about 670 donors were re-analyzed and high-resolution HLA genotyping was added so that TCR occurrence patterns could be studied. About 5 DR-DQ haplotypes were handled as single units for association and clustering, since linkage in the cohort was strong. Typing coverage differed by locus: A, B, C, DRB1 and DQB1 were typed in roughly 620-630 donors, DQA1 in about 500, DPA1 in 600 to 610, and DPB1 in approximately 450. The genetic ancestry cluster associated with self-reported Caucasian donors included over 65% of the roughly 390 genotyped donors. Roughly 300 gigabases of sequencing data and approximately 85 million unique TCR sequences were included in an early release covering several hundred HLA-typed donors. Both class I and class II loci were covered by HLA typing, at four-digit resolution. The study profiled the T cell repertoires of under 850 subjects by immunosequencing and related them to cytomegalovirus serostatus. Donor age, sex, ethnicity and CMV serostatus were compiled alongside the repertoire data. Rather than using new phenotypic data, the later analysis identified candidate immune exposures from TCR beta sequences and from how often those sequences occurred across donors. The study combined high-throughput TCR immunosequencing, statistical association of individual TCRs with disease status, and machine learning to predict cytomegalovirus infection status. In addition to the first cohort of 666 subjects, a separate validation cohort of some 120 different subjects was used. All discovery cohort repertoires had been generated using a single sequencing platform. To decide whether each TCR beta V gene segment behaved as functional or pseudogenic, an earlier analysis of fewer than 750 of the donors relied on high-throughput TCR beta sequencing. The aim of the study was to test whether cataloging public T cell receptors could identify signatures of past pathogen exposure. On average, 235,054 unique TCR beta nucleotide sequences were sequenced per donor among 398 genotyped donors of the cohort, with roughly 19% of those sequences being non-productive. Genome-wide SNP genotypes for about 65% of the 666 donors were used in a later genetic analysis, which treated that subset as a discovery cohort.

As for this clone: The specificity of this receptor is unknown. Qualities for individual bases were not recorded, and no much larger clone is one base off.

The library was made by the immunoSEQ multiplex PCR assay. For the multiplex PCR, a mixture combining 60 forward primers for TCR Vbeta segments and 13 reverse primers for TCR Jbeta segments was used. The CDR3 region of rearranged TCR beta genes was amplified from genomic DNA with a multiplex PCR assay. Amplified TCR beta libraries were sequenced as 87-base-pair reads on the Illumina HiSeq System. The authors' analysis ran thus. In a later analysis, some 80 million unique TCR beta chains were counted across the 500 to 850 repertoires, and around 11 million of these chains were shared by at least two donors. To remove PCR and sequencing errors, raw reads were error-corrected and collapsed into unique sequences using a nearest-neighbor algorithm that merged closely related sequences. Alignment of CDR3 sequences to IMGT reference sequences was used to assign V, D and J gene segments. For a sequence to be retained, a match of at least six nucleotides to both a V gene segment and a J gene segment was required. A rearrangement counted as productive if the CDR3 had no stop codons and remained in frame with V and J, and every other rearrangement counted as non-productive. CDR3 was defined according to IMGT convention as the region running from the second conserved V-encoded cysteine to the conserved J-encoded phenylalanine. In an earlier analysis of around 600 of the donors, sequences lacking an unambiguous match to a single V gene segment were excluded. An earlier analysis of several hundred of the donors called V segments functional above 56.7% productive rearrangements and segregating when the between-donor standard deviation exceeded 5%. A statistical classification framework was built to diagnose cytomegalovirus status from the catalog of TCR beta chain sequences. A later analysis assigned V and J genes by comparing TCR nucleotide sequences with IMGT/GENE-DB human TR gene sequences. The TCRdist pipeline was used in a later analysis to assign CDR3 sequences and most-parsimonious VDJ recombination scenarios. In a later analysis, every TCR beta chain was defined by the combination of its CDR3 amino acid sequence and its V-gene family, and reads without a unique V-gene family were dropped. As a way to deal with suspected cross-contamination and a sequencing artifact, a later analysis dropped 500 to 700 nucleotide sequences that were highly shared and had low generation probability. A later analysis calculated a clonal expansion index for each public chain from normalized within-repertoire ranks of inferred template counts. In a later analysis, generation probabilities were computed using a VDJ recombination model fitted to out-of-frame rearrangements, and the results were checked against IGoR. A later analysis scored TCR-TCR, TCR-HLA and TCR-CMV co-occurrence with hypergeometric tests, applying a repertoire-size bias correction to TCR pairs. In a later analysis, false discovery rates were estimated by permuting HLA or CMV assignments 20 times. In a later analysis, co-occurring TCRs were grouped using DBSCAN, and TCRdist sequence similarity was added for clustering within HLA-allele-positive subsets. For co-occurrence clustering, repertoires with fewer than 30,000 or more than 120,000 public chains were excluded, along with roughly 5 repertoires with anomalous nucleotide sharing. This is the immuneACCESS table as TCRdb keeps it, with only in-frame sequences that have V and J called. A part of the clones is gone; compared with another copy, unresolved V genes explain less than half, and the rest is unexplained. The V and J calls and the clone size are those of that table, but D and trimming were determined from the DNA. Recorded for this sample are roughly 110,000 clones; over 70% of them occurred a single time. The ten largest clones add up to 2% to 2.5% of the sample.

CDR1 and CDR2, looked up from the germline V gene, are SGHTA and FQGTGA. Germline trimming: 5 bases from V, 3 bases from J; junction bases outside gene matches: 13. The CDR3 covers 17 residues, taking in both the cysteine and the phenylalanine. Only the CDR3 portion is preserved as DNA: 51 bases, with reading frame beginning at the first base. The cohort was made up of roughly 670 healthy bone marrow donors. Cohort members were all nominally healthy when sampled, although unrecorded immune exposures were likely present. The donor tested CMV seronegative, placing the donor among the approximately 360 seronegative members of the cohort. Every donor gave a peripheral blood sample, and the peripheral blood mononuclear cells from that sample were used for TCR beta sequencing. The Qiagen DNeasy Blood Extraction Kit was used to extract genomic DNA from the blood cell samples. The investigation overall reported the following: A total of 150 to 200 TCR beta chains were listed by the study as associated with cytomegalovirus. Because HLA typing was unavailable for some donors at each locus, only the typed subset was used in association tests. Broadly in line with IMGT annotations, most TCR beta V segments showed up in productive rearrangements about 87% or about 30% of the time in an earlier analysis of around 600 of the donors. According to a later analysis, most CMV-associated TCR beta chains appeared to be HLA-restricted, and the HLA associations seemed to be driven largely by CMV exposure. The cohort was sequenced for TCR beta chains only, and without alpha or paired-chain data the features that could be detected were limited. According to a later analysis, parvovirus B19, influenza, CMV and Epstein-Barr virus appeared linked to several top co-occurrence clusters. Some IMGT-functional V segments, including TRBV6-2 and TRBV6-3, could not be told apart with the 87-base-pair reads, so those segments were excluded. When HLA alleles, especially DR and DQ, strongly co-occurred, TCR associations were difficult to assign to individual alleles. In a later genetic analysis, a missense DCLRE1C variant was associated with V-gene and J-gene trimming of TCR beta chains, and the association was replicated in an independent cohort. The sequencing pipeline was judged likely to have produced a cluster of highly shared sequence variants as a technical artifact. The classifier was reported to diagnose cytomegalovirus status with high specificity and sensitivity in both the original cohort and the validation cohort. Correlated functional status among segregating V segments might reflect linkage disequilibrium, but an unknown experimental factor could not be ruled out. CMV serostatus was the only immune exposure information available for the cohort. In a later analysis, TCR association rates were found to vary across HLA loci, with the most associated TCRs seen for DRB1 alleles and the fewest for HLA-C alleles. A later analysis associated about 18,000 TCR beta sequences with specific HLA alleles at a false discovery rate of 0.05. While some public TCRs were present in many individuals, most TCR sequences turned up only very rarely across donors. A later analysis found that HLA-associated TCR beta chains were more clonally expanded and had lower generation probabilities than equally common non-associated chains. According to the authors, the approach could potentially be generalized to other disease states and immunological phenotypes. In vitro tests confirmed that a few of the cytomegalovirus-associated TCR beta chains recognize cytomegalovirus antigens. A further reported finding was that TCR beta sequences accurately predicted the HLA-A and HLA-B alleles for most subjects in the first cohort. In a later genetic analysis, fewer N-insertions in productive TCRs were reported among donors in an Asian-associated ancestry cluster than the roughly 670-donor mean. Because counts were too low, roughly 18 rarely observed V segments, including chromosome 9 orphons, were left out of the earlier analysis of about 620 of the donors. The presence/absence analyses assumed that sequencing depth was roughly uniform across donors, and that assumption may not be true.

The receptor comes from a man aged 25 to 40 in good health and CMV-seronegative. Input material: PBMCs. The sequence is built from TRBV7-3 and TRBJ1-1; TRBD1 agrees with 9 junctional bases. Here is the DNA: TGTGCCAGCAGCCCCCGTATCGGGACAGGGACGTACACTGAAGCTTTCTTT. Protein translation: CASSPRIGTGTYTEAFF.